Sequencing of this T cell receptor (beta chain) was carried out in a study of blood T cell repertoires in COVID-19. Study information: Samples of COVID-19 (acute and convalescent) were obtained from the United States, Italy and Spain. T cells, B-cell-depleted T cells, or PBMCs provided the cDNA or gDNA that served as material.

Recruited during active infection, patients (from Seattle) were subsequently followed longitudinally. Trimming at V came to 1 base and at J to 0 bases, leaving 4 bases not matched to a gene. This CDR3 spans 17 amino acids. Germline V gene sequence: CDR1 KGHSH, CDR2 LQKENI. This clone was counted a few times. Authors' processing steps: Reference gene primer amplification yielded estimated nucleated cell counts. Only in-frame clones appear in the TCRdb table, and some are missing; sequencing was by immunoSEQ multiplex PCR. D and trimming were read from the DNA, whereas the V and J calls and clone size are those reported in that table. The sample includes 300,000 to 450,000 clones, roughly nine tenths of them seen just once.

The sequence came from an older woman with COVID-19, enrolled during active disease. The sample was peripheral blood. The chain joins TRBV18 to TRBJ1-3; TRBD1 aligns across 9 bases. CDR3 bases: TGTGCCAGCTCACCACGACAGGGGGACTTCTCTGGAAACACCATATATTTT. Protein sequence: CASSPRQGDFSGNTIYF.